Listed below are T cell receptor beta chains from one sample, sequenced in a study of Ad26.COV2.S vaccination and SARS-CoV-2 variants. The assay was immunoSEQ multiplex PCR, and TCRdb's table has in-frame clones only and misses some. Of 350,000 to 500,000 clones in the sample, 90% were seen once. Sequencing used peripheral blood, obtained in a trial of Ad26.COV2.S vaccine versus placebo. The receptors originated from a person between 18 and 59 years old who received the Ad26.COV2.S COVID-19 vaccine or a placebo. Each CDR3 is given with its conserved first and last residue. Fields, in order: clone size, J gene, D gene, V gene, CDR3 protein, CDR3 DNA. The D gene is left open where the match is weak. Clone size is stated in some rows and not others, as once, few, many or a class when expanded.

abundance: -; j_gene: TRBJ2-5; d_gene: TRBD2; v_gene: TRBV19; CDR3aa: CASSAGGRETQYF; CDR3nt: TGTGCCAGTAGTGCGGGAGGGCGAGAGACCCAGTACTTC
abundance: -; j_gene: TRBJ1-2; d_gene: TRBD1; v_gene: TRBV30; CDR3aa: CAWGPIGTALGYGYTF; CDR3nt: TGTGCCTGGGGACCCATTGGGACAGCCTTGGGCTATGGCTACACCTTC
abundance: -; j_gene: TRBJ2-1; d_gene: TRBD2; v_gene: TRBV10-3; CDR3aa: CAIGGSEYNEQFF; CDR3nt: TGTGCCATCGGCGGGAGTGAGTACAATGAGCAGTTCTTC
abundance: -; j_gene: TRBJ1-3; d_gene: TRBD1; v_gene: TRBV14; CDR3aa: CASSQGTGGTRRRNTIYF; CDR3nt: TGTGCCAGCAGCCAAGGGACAGGGGGCACCCGACGCAGAAACACCATATATTTT
abundance: once; j_gene: TRBJ2-2; d_gene: -; v_gene: TRBV29-1; CDR3aa: CSVEDTGQSNTGELFF; CDR3nt: TGCAGCGTTGAAGACACCGGACAGTCGAACACCGGGGAGCTGTTTTTT
abundance: -; j_gene: TRBJ2-5; d_gene: -; v_gene: TRBV7-2; CDR3aa: CASSLGSQETQYF; CDR3nt: TGTGCCAGCAGCTTAGGGTCACAAGAGACCCAGTACTTC
abundance: -; j_gene: TRBJ1-6; d_gene: -; v_gene: TRBV28; CDR3aa: CASSLGIGPYNSPLHF; CDR3nt: TGTGCCAGCAGTTTGGGAATTGGGCCCTATAATTCACCCCTCCACTTT
abundance: -; j_gene: TRBJ2-3; d_gene: -; v_gene: TRBV7-6; CDR3aa: CASSLARADTQYF; CDR3nt: TGTGCCAGCAGCTTAGCCCGTGCAGATACGCAGTATTTT
abundance: -; j_gene: TRBJ1-4; d_gene: -; v_gene: TRBV19; CDR3aa: CASSIGNEKLFF; CDR3nt: TGTGCCAGTAGTATCGGGAATGAAAAACTGTTTTTT
abundance: -; j_gene: TRBJ2-1; d_gene: -; v_gene: TRBV28; CDR3aa: CASSSPQAHNEQFF; CDR3nt: TGTGCCAGCAGTTCTCCCCAGGCCCACAATGAGCAGTTCTTC
abundance: once; j_gene: TRBJ2-1; d_gene: -; v_gene: TRBV9; CDR3aa: CASSGSMSQQFF; CDR3nt: TGTGCCAGCAGCGGATCAATGTCCCAGCAGTTCTTC
abundance: -; j_gene: TRBJ1-5; d_gene: -; v_gene: TRBV15; CDR3aa: CATSVDSFSNQPQHF; CDR3nt: TGTGCCACCAGCGTCGACAGTTTTAGCAATCAGCCCCAGCATTTT
abundance: -; j_gene: TRBJ2-1; d_gene: TRBD2; v_gene: TRBV29-1; CDR3aa: CSVRSGGPRANEQFF; CDR3nt: TGCAGCGTTCGATCGGGAGGGCCGCGGGCAAATGAGCAGTTCTTC
abundance: -; j_gene: TRBJ2-4; d_gene: -; v_gene: TRBV5-1; CDR3aa: CASSQGKNIQYF; CDR3nt: TGCGCCAGCAGCCAGGGGAAAAACATTCAGTACTTC
abundance: -; j_gene: TRBJ2-1; d_gene: TRBD2; v_gene: TRBV5-4; CDR3aa: CASSPGLAGYSAHEQFF; CDR3nt: TGTGCCAGCAGCCCGGGACTAGCGGGCTACTCGGCCCATGAGCAGTTCTTC
abundance: -; j_gene: TRBJ2-1; d_gene: -; v_gene: TRBV11-1; CDR3aa: CASSLSTDNEQFF; CDR3nt: TGTGCCAGCAGCTTATCTACCGACAATGAGCAGTTCTTC
abundance: -; j_gene: TRBJ1-5; d_gene: -; v_gene: TRBV20-1; CDR3aa: CSASPSLNQPQHF; CDR3nt: TGCAGTGCTAGTCCCAGCCTCAATCAGCCCCAGCATTTT
abundance: -; j_gene: TRBJ2-1; d_gene: -; v_gene: TRBV6-5; CDR3aa: CASSYLTPRNYNEQFF; CDR3nt: TGTGCCAGCAGTTACCTGACCCCCAGGAACTACAATGAGCAGTTCTTC
abundance: -; j_gene: TRBJ2-3; d_gene: -; v_gene: TRBV19; CDR3aa: CASSTFFPDYTQYF; CDR3nt: TGTGCCAGTAGTACTTTCTTTCCGGACTATACGCAGTATTTT
abundance: -; j_gene: TRBJ2-1; d_gene: TRBD2; v_gene: TRBV6-6; CDR3aa: CATRLAGTNNEQFF; CDR3nt: TGTGCCACCCGACTAGCGGGGACTAACAATGAGCAGTTCTTC
abundance: -; j_gene: TRBJ2-5; d_gene: -; v_gene: TRBV7-9; CDR3aa: CASSSFGRPETQYF; CDR3nt: TGTGCCAGCAGTTCTTTTGGTAGGCCAGAGACCCAGTACTTC
abundance: -; j_gene: TRBJ2-7; d_gene: TRBD2; v_gene: TRBV5-1; CDR3aa: CASQDRAGETYEQYF; CDR3nt: TGCGCCAGCCAGGATAGAGCGGGAGAAACCTACGAGCAGTACTTC
abundance: once; j_gene: TRBJ1-3; d_gene: TRBD1; v_gene: TRBV3-1/TRBV3-2; CDR3aa: CASTATGAAGNTIYF; CDR3nt: TGTGCCAGCACCGCTACAGGGGCAGCTGGAAACACCATATATTTT
abundance: -; j_gene: TRBJ1-1; d_gene: -; v_gene: TRBV23-1; CDR3aa: CAAPGGALVNTEAFF; CDR3nt: TGCGCCGCCCCCGGGGGCGCATTAGTAAACACTGAAGCTTTCTTT
abundance: -; j_gene: TRBJ2-7; d_gene: -; v_gene: TRBV27; CDR3aa: CASSPGAGQAYEQYF; CDR3nt: TGTGCCAGCAGTCCTGGGGCGGGCCAAGCCTACGAGCAGTACTTC
abundance: -; j_gene: TRBJ2-6; d_gene: TRBD1; v_gene: TRBV28; CDR3aa: CASSTPWEGDRVNANVLTF; CDR3nt: TGTGCCAGCAGTACCCCCTGGGAAGGCGACAGGGTTAACGCCAACGTCCTGACTTTC
abundance: -; j_gene: TRBJ2-1; d_gene: -; v_gene: TRBV1; CDR3aa: CTSSSRGAGPVFGPMNEQFF; CDR3nt: TGCACCAGCAGCTCTCGGGGCGCGGGGCCAGTTTTTGGGCCGATGAATGAGCAGTTCTTC
abundance: -; j_gene: TRBJ2-2; d_gene: -; v_gene: TRBV11-3; CDR3aa: CASSPAGRDTGELFF; CDR3nt: TGTGCCAGCAGCCCGGCAGGGCGGGACACCGGGGAGCTGTTTTTT
abundance: -; j_gene: TRBJ2-1; d_gene: TRBD2; v_gene: TRBV5-1; CDR3aa: CASQFSSGLYNEQFF; CDR3nt: TGCGCCAGCCAATTCTCTAGCGGGCTTTACAATGAGCAGTTCTTC
abundance: -; j_gene: TRBJ2-3; d_gene: TRBD1; v_gene: TRBV28; CDR3aa: CASSSGLGDRGTDTQYF; CDR3nt: TGTGCCAGCAGTTCCGGCCTGGGGGACAGAGGCACAGATACGCAGTATTTT
abundance: -; j_gene: TRBJ2-7; d_gene: -; v_gene: TRBV15; CDR3aa: CATGPTYEQYF; CDR3nt: TGTGCCACAGGACCGACCTACGAGCAGTACTTC
abundance: -; j_gene: TRBJ2-7; d_gene: TRBD1; v_gene: TRBV2; CDR3aa: CASNPRGTGVYEQYF; CDR3nt: TGTGCCAGCAACCCCCGCGGGACAGGGGTCTACGAGCAGTACTTC
abundance: -; j_gene: TRBJ2-6; d_gene: -; v_gene: TRBV2; CDR3aa: CASSALRAGANVLTF; CDR3nt: TGTGCCAGCAGCGCCCTCAGGGCTGGGGCCAACGTCCTGACTTTC
abundance: -; j_gene: TRBJ2-1; d_gene: -; v_gene: TRBV7-9; CDR3aa: CASSLGTSDNYNEQFF; CDR3nt: TGTGCCAGCAGCTTAGGGACCTCCGATAACTACAATGAGCAGTTCTTC
abundance: -; j_gene: TRBJ1-5; d_gene: -; v_gene: TRBV19; CDR3aa: CASSNTGNQPQHF; CDR3nt: TGTGCCAGTAGTAACACGGGCAATCAGCCCCAGCATTTT
abundance: once; j_gene: TRBJ2-5; d_gene: -; v_gene: TRBV10-3; CDR3aa: CATAGPPPQETQYF; CDR3nt: TGTGCCACCGCAGGACCACCTCCCCAAGAGACCCAGTACTTC